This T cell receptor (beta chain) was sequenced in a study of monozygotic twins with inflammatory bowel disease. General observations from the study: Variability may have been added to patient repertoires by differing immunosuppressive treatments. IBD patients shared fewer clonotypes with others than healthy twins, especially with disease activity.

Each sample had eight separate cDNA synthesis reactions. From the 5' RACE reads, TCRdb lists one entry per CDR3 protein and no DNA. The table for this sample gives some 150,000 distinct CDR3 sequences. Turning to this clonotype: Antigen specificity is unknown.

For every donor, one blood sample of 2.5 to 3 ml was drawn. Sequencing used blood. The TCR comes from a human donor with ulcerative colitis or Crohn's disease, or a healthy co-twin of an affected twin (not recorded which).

The CDR3: CSTSPGLDNEQYF. The V call is TRBV20-1, the J call TRBJ2-7; absent DNA, TCRdb's TRBD1 call cannot be checked. CDR1 is DFQATT, CDR2 SNEGSKA, per germline (reference sequence). The CDR3 contains 13 residues.